The present T cell receptor (beta chain) was sequenced within a study of T cells after yellow fever vaccination. Study-wide context: In the case of low-cell-number fractions, SMART-Seq v4 Ultra Low Input was used for preparation.

Study observations and caveats: Contamination of FACS-sorted repertoires by abundant clonotypes from the bulk population could occur. CD4 and CD8 compartments shared a small share of clonotypes, likely from convergent recombination.

Germline loops: CDR1 SQVTM, CDR2 ANQGSEA. The CDR3 contains 14 residues. V lost 1 base to trimming and J lost 4 bases, with 13 bases between them. A process of 5'RACE template switching, which added a universal primer site and UMIs, was used to make TCR cDNA. TCRdb re-called the 5' RACE reads with MiXCR, one entry per CDR3 protein. The sample lists 610,000 or so distinct CDR3 sequences, 9% to 15% occurring once. In regard to this clonotype: Its specificity is unknown.

This clonotype originated in a man aged 30-40 years who received the YFV17D yellow fever vaccine. The rearrangement links TRBV29-1 to TRBJ2-5; tentatively, D is TRBD2 (6 bases). This sample comprised PBMCs, obtained on the day of the yellow fever booster vaccination. The CDR3 nucleotides are TGCAGCGTTGAAGCGGGATTGGGGGGAGAGACCCAGTACTTC. This codes for CSVEAGLGGETQYF.